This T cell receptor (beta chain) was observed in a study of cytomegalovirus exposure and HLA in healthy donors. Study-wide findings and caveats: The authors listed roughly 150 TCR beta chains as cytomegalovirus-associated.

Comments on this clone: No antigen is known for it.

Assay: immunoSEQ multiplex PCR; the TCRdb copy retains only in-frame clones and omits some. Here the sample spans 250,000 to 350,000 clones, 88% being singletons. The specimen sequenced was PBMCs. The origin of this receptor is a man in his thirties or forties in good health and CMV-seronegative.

CDR3 sequence (DNA): TGTGCCAGTCAGGGGGGTGGCACTGAAGCTTTCTTT. This sequence encodes CASQGGGTEAFF. The chain combines TRBV7-8 with TRBJ1-1; 7 bases fit TRBD1. Unmatched junction bases numbered 5, after V lost 9 bases and J lost 4 bases. This CDR3 is 12 amino acids long. Per germline, CDR1 SGHVS and CDR2 FQNEAQ.